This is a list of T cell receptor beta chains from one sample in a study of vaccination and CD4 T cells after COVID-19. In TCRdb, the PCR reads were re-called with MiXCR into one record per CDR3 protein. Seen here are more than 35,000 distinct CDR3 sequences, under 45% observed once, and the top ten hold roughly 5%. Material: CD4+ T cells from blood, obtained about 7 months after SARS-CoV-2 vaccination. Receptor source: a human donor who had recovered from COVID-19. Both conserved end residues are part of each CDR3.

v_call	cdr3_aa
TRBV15	CATSRDTGPTTEAFF
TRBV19	CASSIGPPDVYNEQFF
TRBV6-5	CASSYGGSREAFF
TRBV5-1	CASRSGSSGEQYF
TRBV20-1	CSARGTSGIVGSYNEQFF
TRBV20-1	CSARDLLGGTYEQYF
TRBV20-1	CSALRDYGTDTQYF
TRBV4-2	CASSQADTSNQPQHF
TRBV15	CATSRDMGATDTQYF
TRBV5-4	CASSGDITEAFF
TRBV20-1	CSARGRGREASSYNEQFF
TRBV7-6	CASSPLATSTYEQYF
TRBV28	CASSLPSTDEQYF
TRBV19	CASSSRVYPYEQYF
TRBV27	CASSSPSRERNSPLHF
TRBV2	CASSAWSLGDTQYF
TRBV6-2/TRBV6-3	CASKKGIEPQHF
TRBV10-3	CASRQGRDYGYTF
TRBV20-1	CSARDRLAGAKNIQYF
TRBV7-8	CASRRIAGAAYNEQFF
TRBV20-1	CSARPRGQVFYEQYF
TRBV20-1	CSARPSGNTGELFF
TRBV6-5	CASSYEDREDSGANVLTF
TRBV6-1	CASSPGTEHQPQHF
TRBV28	CASSFWGDEQFF
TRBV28	CASSPLFQPQHF
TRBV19	CASSPDPSTDTQYF
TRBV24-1	CATSAGTSGSYEQFF
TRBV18	CASSPPRPPSYNEQFF
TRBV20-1	CSAQEILHSPLHF
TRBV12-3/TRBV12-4	CASRDGTSGWNEQFF
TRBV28	CASSSQPGSSDEQFF
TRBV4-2	CASSQDRGSTDTQYF
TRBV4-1	CASSPGRGQTTYGYTF
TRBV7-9	CASSLVGLVYEQYF
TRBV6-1	CASSQGQWVNTEAFF
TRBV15	CATSRVGASSSYEQYF
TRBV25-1	CASSLSGGRGGNQPQHF
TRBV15	CATSRAITTTDTQYF
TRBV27	CASSLSGTHRTYGYTF
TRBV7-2	CASSLAGTRGSGEQFF
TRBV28	CASSLSGTAYQETQYF
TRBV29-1	CSVGQINGYTF
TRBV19	CASSTGTTYAGELFF